The clone carrying this TCR beta chain was found once. This sample is part of a study of blood T cell repertoires in COVID-19. Clones were sequenced by immunoSEQ multiplex PCR, and TCRdb holds only the in-frame ones, with some missing. The sample holds about 320,000 clones; around nine tenths are singletons and the top ten take approximately 5.2%. Germline CDR1 reads SGHTA; CDR2 reads FQGNSA. V lost 6 bases to trimming and J lost 1 base, with 15 bases between them. The CDR3 is 15 residues long. This study enrolled people aged roughly 18 to 89 from about two dozen US geographic areas. The rearrangement joins TRBV7-2 to TRBJ1-1; D perhaps matches TRBD1 (6 bases). This TCR derives from a man aged 55 to 69 who had recovered from COVID-19. Sequencing was done on a sample of PBMCs or T cells enriched from blood (not recorded which). CDR3 amino acids: CASSHSGQPNTEAFF. The CDR3 DNA is TGTGCCAGCAGTCATTCCGGACAGCCGAACACTGAAGCTTTCTTT. Based on the CDR3 plus reference TRBV7-2 and TRBJ1-1, the full variable domain is GAGVSQSPSNKVTEKGKDVELRCDPISGHTALYWYRQSLGQGLEFLIYFQGNSAPDKSGLPSDRFSAERTGGSVSTLTIQRTQQEDSAVYLCASSHSGQPNTEAFFGQGTRLTVV.